The clone carrying this TCR beta chain was observed a few times. CDR1 and CDR2 (germline): MDHEN, SYDVKM. V shed 5 bases, J shed 10 bases, and the junction held 6 bases outside the gene matches. This CDR3 is 14 amino acids long. Assay: immunoSEQ multiplex PCR; the TCRdb copy retains only in-frame clones and omits some. In the table there are 27,000 or so clones, 88% of which are singletons. This specimen belongs to a study of blood T cell repertoires in COVID-19. Across the whole study: Samples of COVID-19 (acute and convalescent) were obtained from the United States, Italy and Spain.

The material sequenced was peripheral blood. The J gene is TRBJ1-6, the V gene TRBV28, with TRBD1 identical over 9 bases. The TCR comes from a woman between 50 and 59 years old with active COVID-19. The CDR3 protein is CASSTGQGSSPLHF. The CDR3 bases are TGTGCCAGCAGTACCGGACAGGGGAGCTCACCCCTCCACTTT. Based on the CDR3 plus reference TRBV28 and TRBJ1-6, the full variable domain is DVKVTQSSRYLVKRTGEKVFLECVQDMDHENMFWYRQDPGLGLRLIYFSYDVKMKEKGDIPEGYSVSREKKERFSLILESASTNQTSMYLCASSTGQGSSPLHFGNGTRLTVT.